These T cell receptor beta chains were read from a single sample in a study of blood T cell repertoires in COVID-19. Generated by immunoSEQ multiplex PCR, the TCRdb table keeps only in-frame clones and is missing some. This sample carries about 75,000 clones, approximately 86% of them seen once, and the ten largest clones take 5% to 8%. The sample taken for sequencing was peripheral blood. All receptors come from a woman aged 45-60 years with acute or convalescent COVID-19. Both conserved end residues are part of each CDR3. D genes are given only for firm matches. Clone size is stated in some rows and not others, as once, few, many or a class when expanded.

>TRBJ1-2|NA|TRBD1|TRBV5-4
TGTGCCAGCAGCACACCGGACAGGGCTGGCTACACCTTC
CASSTPDRAGYTF
>TRBJ2-2|NA|TRBD1|TRBV7-8
TGTGCCAGCAGGAGGACCGGGACAGGGTTGACCGGGGAGCTGTTTTTT
CASRRTGTGLTGELFF
>TRBJ1-2|NA|NA|TRBV30
TGTGCCTGGACCCGACAGCTGACCTATGGCTACACCTTC
CAWTRQLTYGYTF
>TRBJ1-3|NA|NA|TRBV6-5
TGTGCCAGCAGTAGTCACTCCTCTGGAAACACCATATATTTT
CASSSHSSGNTIYF
>TRBJ1-5|once|NA|TRBV2
TGTGCCAGCAGTGGGTGGGGACAAGCCACCGGTGGGCCCCAGCATTTT
CASSGWGQATGGPQHF
>TRBJ1-6|NA|NA|TRBV27
TGTGCCAGCAGTTTAGCAGATCCCCGACGGGTAAATAATTCACCCCTCCACTTT
CASSLADPRRVNNSPLHF
>TRBJ2-3|NA|NA|TRBV6-4
TGTGCCAGCAGTGCCCACGCGGGTAGCGGACTTAGCACAGATACGCAGTATTTT
CASSAHAGSGLSTDTQYF
>TRBJ1-1|NA|NA|TRBV13
TGTGCCAGCAGCCCCACGACAGCGAACACTGAAGCTTTCTTT
CASSPTTANTEAFF
>TRBJ2-3|NA|TRBD1|TRBV19
TGTGCCAGTAGTATAGATATCGGACAGGGGACGCAGTATTTT
CASSIDIGQGTQYF
>TRBJ1-3|NA|NA|TRBV18
TGTGCCAGCTCACCCCAGGATCTGAAAAACACCATATATTTT
CASSPQDLKNTIYF
>TRBJ1-4|NA|NA|TRBV4-1
TGCGCCAGCAGCCCACAGGAATTGGGTGAAAATAATGAAAAACTGTTTTTT
CASSPQELGENNEKLFF
>TRBJ2-5|NA|NA|TRBV29-1
TGCAGCTCAAGACCCGGACAGCAAGAGACCCAGTACTTC
CSSRPGQQETQYF
>TRBJ2-3|NA|TRBD2|TRBV7-8
TGTGCCAGCAGCTCCTCCCTCGGGCTAGCGGGCCTCACAGATACGCAGTATTTT
CASSSSLGLAGLTDTQYF
>TRBJ2-1|NA|NA|TRBV24-1
TGTGCCACCAGTGATGCGGACAGTGCAGGCGATGAGCAGTTCTTC
CATSDADSAGDEQFF
>TRBJ2-3|NA|TRBD2|TRBV7-9
TGTGCCAGCAGCTTATTAAATTTGATTCGGCGGGGGGGATCAGATACGCAGTATTTT
CASSLLNLIRRGGSDTQYF
>TRBJ2-1|NA|NA|TRBV25-1
TGTGCCAGCAGTGTGGAGCGGGATGAGCAGTTCTTC
CASSVERDEQFF
>TRBJ1-1|NA|NA|TRBV28
TGTGCTACCTATTTAATCCCACCCGCTGAAGCTTTCTTT
CATYLIPPAEAFF
>TRBJ1-1|once|TRBD1|TRBV11-2
TGTGCCAGCAGCTTGACAGGGGGCCTCGGCACTGAAGCTTTCTTT
CASSLTGGLGTEAFF
>TRBJ1-6|NA|TRBD1|TRBV11-2
TGTGCCAGCAGCTTGGACAGGGAGTCACCCCTCCACTTT
CASSLDRESPLHF
>TRBJ2-7|NA|NA|TRBV7-8
TGTGCCAGCAGCTTAGTACGTCAGGGTGGCTACGAGCAGTACTTC
CASSLVRQGGYEQYF
>TRBJ2-5|NA|TRBD1|TRBV10-3
TGTGCCATCAGTGAGACAGGGGTTCCCAAAGAGACCCAGTACTTC
CAISETGVPKETQYF
>TRBJ2-7|NA|NA|TRBV20-1
TGCAGTGCTAATTTAGGGGGCGAGCAGTACTTC
CSANLGGEQYF
>TRBJ2-7|few|TRBD1|TRBV6-5
TGTGCCAGCACCCCCGACAGGGGCTTTTACGAGCAGTACTTC
CASTPDRGFYEQYF
>TRBJ2-5|NA|TRBD2|TRBV7-9
TGTGCCAGCAGCATGACTAGCGGCCAAGAGACCCAGTACTTC
CASSMTSGQETQYF
>TRBJ1-1|NA|NA|TRBV4-1
TGCGCCAGCAGCCAACCCCAGTTGGCCACTGAAGCTTTCTTT
CASSQPQLATEAFF
>TRBJ1-2|NA|TRBD1|TRBV19
TGTGCCAGTAGGGTGACAGGGAGCTATGGCTACACCTTC
CASRVTGSYGYTF
>TRBJ1-5|NA|NA|TRBV6-6
TGTGCCAGCAGTTACTCAGGCGGCCTAAATCAGCCCCAGCATTTT
CASSYSGGLNQPQHF
>TRBJ1-2|NA|NA|TRBV7-3
TGTGCCAGCAGCTCGACCCCGGGAACAGGCTACACCTTC
CASSSTPGTGYTF
>TRBJ2-1|NA|TRBD1|TRBV4-1
TGCGCCAGCAGCTTTCAACCTGCCGGACAGGGGGGGGGCAATGAGCAGTTCTTC
CASSFQPAGQGGGNEQFF
>TRBJ2-1|NA|TRBD2|TRBV19
TGTGCCAGTAGTATGGGACTAGCGGGTATGGTTGAGCAGTTCTTC
CASSMGLAGMVEQFF
>TRBJ1-6|NA|TRBD1|TRBV4-3
TGCGCCAGCAGCTCGGAACAGGGGTATAATTCACCCCTCCACTTT
CASSSEQGYNSPLHF
>TRBJ1-1|NA|NA|TRBV4-2
TGTGCCAGCAGCCAAGGGGAGGAAGCTTTCTTT
CASSQGEEAFF
>TRBJ2-7|NA|NA|TRBV30
TGTGCCTGGAGTAAGGGGGGGAGGGTCGCCGAGCAGTACTTC
CAWSKGGRVAEQYF
>TRBJ1-3|NA|NA|TRBV2
TGTGCCAGCCGAGACACAACCGCTGGAAACACCATATATTTT
CASRDTTAGNTIYF
>TRBJ1-1|NA|TRBD1|TRBV5-1
TGCGCCAGCAGTACCGGGACAGCAAACACTGAAGCTTTCTTT
CASSTGTANTEAFF
>TRBJ2-5|NA|NA|TRBV5-1
TGCGCCAGCAGCCCCCAGGCCTGGGAGACCCAGTACTTC
CASSPQAWETQYF
>TRBJ1-6|NA|TRBD1|TRBV12-5
TGTGCTAGTGGTTTGACAGGGGTGGATAATTCACCCCTCCACTTT
CASGLTGVDNSPLHF
>TRBJ1-2|NA|TRBD1|TRBV2
TGTGCCAGCAGTGAGGGACAGGGAACCGGGGGCTACACCTTC
CASSEGQGTGGYTF
>TRBJ2-2|once|NA|TRBV5-4
TGTGCCAGCAGCCATCGAGGTGGGACCGGGGAGCTGTTTTTT
CASSHRGGTGELFF
>TRBJ1-6|NA|NA|TRBV10-3
TGTGCCATCAGCAAAAACGGGGATGTTTTGGCGTCACCCCTCCACTTT
CAISKNGDVLASPLHF
>TRBJ1-1|once|TRBD1|TRBV5-6
TGTGCCAGCAGCTACTCTTCAGGGGGGACCCAAGCTTTCTTT
CASSYSSGGTQAFF
>TRBJ2-2|NA|NA|TRBV2
TGTGCCAGCAGTGTCTCCTTTCCCCGGGAGCTGTTTTTT
CASSVSFPRELFF
>TRBJ1-5|NA|TRBD1|TRBV18
TGTGCCAGCTCACCACCGGGACAGGGATCTCAGCCCCAGCATTTT
CASSPPGQGSQPQHF
>TRBJ1-1|NA|TRBD1|TRBV19
TGTGCCAGTAGGGATGGGACAGGGAGGATGAACACTGAAGCTTTCTTT
CASRDGTGRMNTEAFF
>TRBJ2-5|NA|NA|TRBV9
TGTGCCAGCAGCGTAGGTAACAGGGAGGGGGAGACCCAGTACTTC
CASSVGNREGETQYF
>TRBJ1-4|few|NA|TRBV12-3/TRBV12-4
TGTGCCAGCAGTTCTCGGGAAAAACTGTTTTTT
CASSSREKLFF
>TRBJ2-1|NA|TRBD2|TRBV6-2/TRBV6-3
TGTGCCAGCAGCGCGGCAGGGACTAGCTATTTTGAGCAGTTCTTC
CASSAAGTSYFEQFF
>TRBJ2-3|NA|NA|TRBV2
TGTGCCAGCAGCAGCGGTACTAGCACAGATACGCAGTATTTT
CASSSGTSTDTQYF
>TRBJ1-1|NA|TRBD1|TRBV19
TGTGCCAGTAGTATAGATTACGGGACAGGGCCGAACACTGAAGCTTTCTTT
CASSIDYGTGPNTEAFF
>TRBJ2-2|once|NA|TRBV7-3
TGTGCCAGCAGCCTAAGGGGGGACCATGGAGGGGAGCTGTTTTTT
CASSLRGDHGGELFF
>TRBJ2-5|NA|TRBD2|TRBV4-3
TGCGCCAGCAGCCAAGATTGGGGCGGGGGGGAGACCCAGTACTTC
CASSQDWGGGETQYF
>TRBJ1-1|NA|TRBD1|TRBV5-6
TGTGCCAGCAGCCTCGAACAGGGGAGCCACACTGAAGCTTTCTTT
CASSLEQGSHTEAFF
>TRBJ2-2|NA|NA|TRBV2
TGTGCCAGCAGTGAAACAGGCCCGAACACCGGGGAGCTGTTTTTT
CASSETGPNTGELFF